This passage covers 27 T cell receptor beta chains from one sample sequenced in a study of cytomegalovirus exposure and HLA in healthy donors. Measured with immunoSEQ multiplex PCR; TCRdb has only the in-frame clones, and not every one. This table has about 56,000 clones, 93% appearing once. The sequencing sample was made of PBMCs. The origin of the receptors is a woman under 30 in good health and CMV-seropositive.

The V gene is TRBV7-9, the J gene TRBJ2-3; 7 positions agree with TRBD1. Trimming cost V 6 bases and J 4 bases; bases outside gene matches: 4. Per the germline V gene, CDR1 is SEHNR and CDR2 is FQNEAQ (reference sequence). The CDR3 has 13 residues. The CDR3 spells CASRRTGPDTQYF. The CDR3 DNA reads TGTGCCAGCAGGCGGACAGGCCCAGATACGCAGTATTTT.

The chain recombines TRBV28 with TRBJ1-6; D remains ambiguous. The CDR3 totals 13 residues. V gave up 6 bases and J gave up 8 bases, with 11 bases separating them. Germline CDR1 reads MDHEN; CDR2 reads SYDVKM. The CDR3 sequence: CASSLPVDSPLHF. CDR3 nucleotide sequence: TGTGCCAGCAGCCTCCCCGTTGATTCACCCCTCCACTTT. Using reference TRBV28 and TRBJ1-6 for the parts outside the CDR3, the full variable domain is DVKVTQSSRYLVKRTGEKVFLECVQDMDHENMFWYRQDPGLGLRLIYFSYDVKMKEKGDIPEGYSVSREKKERFSLILESASTNQTSMYLCASSLPVDSPLHFGNGTRLTVT.

The DNA for the CDR3 is TGCGCCAGCAGCCAAGACGAGCGGGGGTCTTACAATGAGCAGTTCTTC. It codes for CASSQDERGSYNEQFF. The chain combines TRBV4-3 with TRBJ2-1; TRBD2 matches at 8 bases. The CDR3 runs 16 residues. Germline lookup yields CDR1 LGHNA and CDR2 YSLEER. V trimming: 0 bases; J trimming: 4 bases; junction bases outside the gene matches: 5.

J is TRBJ2-1 and V is TRBV19, with TRBD1 identical over 8 bases. V dropped 3 bases and J dropped 5; count of bases not matched to a gene: 18. Germline lookup yields CDR1 LNHDA and CDR2 SQIVND (reference sequence). This CDR3 is built from 19 residues. DNA of the CDR3: TGTGCCAGTAGTATTGTTTTACTGAGGTTCACGGGACAGGACAATGAGCAGTTCTTC. Encoded protein: CASSIVLLRFTGQDNEQFF.

This clone appeared a few times. The chain links TRBV29-1 to TRBJ1-1; tentative D call: TRBD1 (5 bases). Germline CDR1 and CDR2: SQVTM and ANQGSEA. V lost 3 bases to trimming and J lost 4 bases, with 9 bases between them. This CDR3 has 12 residues. The CDR3 is CSVDQGGTEAFF. The DNA of the CDR3 is TGCAGCGTTGACCAGGGAGGCACTGAAGCTTTCTTT.

Written as DNA, the CDR3 is TGTGCCAGCAGCCAAGAAGGGGCAGTCGGCACAGATACGCAGTATTTT. The encoded protein is CASSQEGAVGTDTQYF. The chain recombines TRBV14 with TRBJ2-3; D is possibly TRBD1 (5 bases). The CDR3 totals 16 residues. Trimming took off 0 bases at V and 1 base at J, with 11 bases between the two ends. CDR1 SGHDN and CDR2 FVKESK come from the germline V gene.

This clone was seen a single time. The chain combines TRBV20-1 with TRBJ1-1; D remains unclear. Between the trimmed V and J ends, which lost 6 bases and 7 bases, there was a span of 9 bases. The germline V gene has CDR1 DFQATT and CDR2 SNEGSKA (reference sequence). The CDR3 contains 10 residues. The CDR3 DNA follows: TGCAGTGCAGGGAGCGGTGAAGCTTTCTTT. Translating gives CSAGSGEAFF.

The chain joins TRBV29-1 to TRBJ2-2; TRBD1 agrees at 7 bases. Trimming at V came to 7 bases and at J to 6 bases, leaving 11 bases not matched to a gene. The CDR3 contains 14 residues. The V gene's germline CDR1 is SQVTM and CDR2 ANQGSEA. CDR3 region: CSATGTVGPGELFF. The DNA of the CDR3 is TGCAGCGCTACCGGGACAGTGGGGCCCGGGGAGCTGTTTTTT.

On this clone itself: This same CDR3 is encoded by further DNA sequences in the sample. The rearrangement joins TRBV27 to TRBJ2-1; 8 bases map to TRBD2. Germline CDR1 and CDR2: MNHEY and SMNVEV (reference sequence). J gave up 6 bases and V 5 bases, and 9 bases lay outside the gene matches. CDR3 length: 15 residues. The CDR3 reads CASSPPGTRVNEQFF. The CDR3 DNA reads as TGTGCCAGCAGTCCACCCGGGACTAGAGTCAATGAGCAGTTCTTC.

The J gene is TRBJ2-1, the V gene TRBV5-1; 15 bases are shared with TRBD2. V was pared by 0 bases and J by 5 bases, with 6 bases of the junction left unmatched. The CDR3 has 18 amino acids. Looked up from germline, CDR1 is SGHRS and CDR2 is YFSETQ. Written as DNA, the CDR3 is TGCGCCAGCAGCTTGGTGCGGACTAGCGGGGGGGACAACAATGAGCAGTTCTTC. It yields the protein CASSLVRTSGGDNNEQFF.

The chain carries TRBV5-1 and TRBJ2-7, with TRBD2 as a possible D gene (6 bases). CDR1 SGHRS and CDR2 YFSETQ come from the germline V gene. Trimming cost V 9 bases and J 3 bases, with 16 bases left between them. The CDR3 extends over 13 amino acids. The CDR3 coding sequence is TGCGCCACCGGGACTGCCCCGAGCTACGAGCAGTACTTC. This codes for CATGTAPSYEQYF.

The V gene is TRBV5-1, the J gene TRBJ2-1; TRBD2 matches at 7 bases. The CDR3 contains 15 residues. Per the germline V gene, CDR1 is SGHRS and CDR2 is YFSETQ. The junction had 4 bases not matched to a gene; V was cut back by 1 base and J by 3 bases. The CDR3 here is CASSLRLADYNEQFF. CDR3 nucleotides: TGCGCCAGCAGCTTGCGACTAGCCGACTACAATGAGCAGTTCTTC. The full variable domain, with the rest looked up from reference TRBV5-1 and TRBJ2-1, is KAGVTQTPRYLIKTRGQQVTLSCSPISGHRSVSWYQQTPGQGLQFLFEYFSETQRNKGNFPGRFSGRQFSNSRSEMNVSTLELGDSALYLCASSLRLADYNEQFFGPGTRLTVL.

The chain uses TRBV27 and TRBJ2-1; D unclear. This CDR3 is 11 amino acids long. Germline V CDR1 and CDR2: MNHEY, SMNVEV (reference sequence). V was cut by 5 bases and J by 3 bases, with 2 bases left in between. This chain's CDR3 is CASSLYNEQFF. CDR3 nucleotides: TGTGCCAGCAGTCTCTACAATGAGCAGTTCTTC.

This clone showed up just once. The CDR3 loop is CASRGGGNTIYF. For the CDR3, the DNA is TGTGCCAGCAGGGGAGGGGGAAACACCATATATTTT. The chain combines TRBV19 with TRBJ1-3; perhaps TRBD1 as D (6 bases). Trimming removed 9 bases at V and 4 bases at J, with 10 bases between. This CDR3 has 12 amino acids. Per germline, CDR1 LNHDA and CDR2 SQIVND (reference sequence).

V and J are TRBV6-5 and TRBJ1-1; 8 bases are shared with TRBD1. V gave up 6 bases and J gave up 11 bases; unmatched junction bases: 14. Germline lookup yields CDR1 MNHEY and CDR2 SVGAGI. There are 14 residues in the CDR3. The CDR3 here is CASRTPGQVMDAFF. CDR3 nucleotide sequence: TGTGCCAGCAGAACCCCGGGACAGGTTATGGACGCTTTCTTT.

Notes on this clone: One end of the junction does not line up with germline, which may come from a read error. The chain carries TRBV5-8 and TRBJ1-4; D remains ambiguous. This CDR3 has 16 residues. CDR1 is SGHTS and CDR2 is YDEGEE in the germline V gene. The CDR3, as DNA: TGTGCCAGCAGATTGGGGATGCAGGAACTTAATGAAAAACTGTTTTTT. Its translation: CASRLGMQELNEKLFF.

CDR3 nucleotide sequence: TGCAGCGTTGAAACGGGACTCAACACCGGGGAGCTGTTTTTT. Translation: CSVETGLNTGELFF. The chain employs TRBV29-1 and TRBJ2-2; possible D gene TRBD2, 6 bases. The V end lost 2 bases, the J end lost 2 bases, and 9 bases lay between the germline ends. Germline lookup yields CDR1 SQVTM and CDR2 ANQGSEA. The CDR3 consists of 14 residues.

V usage is TRBV5-8 and J usage is TRBJ1-5, with a tentative D call TRBD1 (5 bases). CDR1 is SGHTS and CDR2 is YDEGEE in the germline V gene. The V end lost 1 base, the J end lost 0 bases, and 11 bases lay between the germline ends. CDR3 length: 16 amino acids. The DNA for the CDR3 is TGTGCCAGCAGCTTGTTGGGGGGGAATAGCAATCAGCCCCAGCATTTT. Its protein product is CASSLLGGNSNQPQHF.

The chain couples TRBV2 to TRBJ2-7; maybe TRBD1 (5 bases). The CDR3 is 12 amino acids. The germline V gene has CDR1 SNHLY and CDR2 FYNNEI. Trimming stripped 7 bases from V and 9 bases from J, with 16 bases between. The CDR3 loop is CASKQVYDVQYF. In DNA, the CDR3 is TGTGCCAGCAAACAGGTCTACGACGTGCAGTACTTC.

The chain links TRBV27 to TRBJ2-7, with a weak D call TRBD1 (5 bases). The CDR3 consists of 14 residues. V lost 2 bases, J lost 3 bases, and 11 bases lay in between. Per germline, CDR1 MNHEY and CDR2 SMNVEV (reference sequence). The CDR3 sequence: CASSLRGRIYEQYF. CDR3 bases: TGTGCCAGCAGTTTAAGGGGAAGGATCTACGAGCAGTACTTC.

The chain couples TRBV19 to TRBJ2-1, with TRBD2 matching over 8 bases. The CDR3 sequence is 17 residues long. CDR1 LNHDA and CDR2 SQIVND come from the germline V gene (reference sequence). With 5 bases clipped from V and 7 bases from J, the junction kept 16 bases outside the gene matches. This chain's CDR3 is CASSGSGGDSRGNEQFF. The CDR3 DNA reads TGTGCCAGTAGTGGGAGCGGGGGAGACTCTAGGGGGAATGAGCAGTTCTTC.

The chain employs TRBV6-5 and TRBJ2-7, with TRBD1 identical over 7 bases. J gave up 2 bases and V 6 bases, and 10 bases lay outside the gene matches. Germline V gives CDR1 MNHEY, CDR2 SVGAGI. This CDR3 comprises 15 residues. The CDR3 DNA follows: TGTGCCAGCAGCTTTGGGGGACAGTCTACCTACGAGCAGTACTTC. It codes for CASSFGGQSTYEQYF.

The chain links TRBV9 to TRBJ2-2; 9 bases line up with TRBD2. V was clipped by 1 base and J by 4 bases; unmatched bases: 2. The germline V gene has CDR1 SGDLS and CDR2 YYNGEE. The CDR3 has 15 amino acids. CDR3 protein: CASSVTSGPTGELFF. CDR3 DNA: TGTGCCAGCAGCGTAACTAGCGGGCCCACCGGGGAGCTGTTTTTT.

This chain joins TRBV5-6 and TRBJ2-2; D is unresolved. Per the germline V gene, CDR1 is SGHDT and CDR2 is YYEEEE. The ends were cut back, 4 bases at V and 0 bases at J, with 13 bases in the middle. This CDR3 comprises 16 residues. The CDR3 sequence: CASSPRRGTNTGELFF. The CDR3 nucleotides are TGTGCCAGCAGCCCCCGAAGAGGAACGAACACCGGGGAGCTGTTTTTT.

V gene TRBV5-1 combines with J gene TRBJ2-1; D may be TRBD2 (5 bases). V was cut by 4 bases and J by 2 bases, with 7 bases left in between. The CDR3 loop spans 13 amino acids. Germline-derived CDR1 and CDR2 are SGHRS and YFSETQ. The CDR3 protein is CASSVGAYNEQFF. The DNA for the CDR3 is TGCGCCAGCAGCGTCGGGGCCTACAATGAGCAGTTCTTC.

The rearrangement uses TRBV5-1 and TRBJ1-4, with TRBD1 matching 7 bases. The CDR3 runs 14 residues. V dropped 5 bases and J dropped 10; count of bases not matched to a gene: 11. Germline loops: CDR1 SGHRS, CDR2 YFSETQ. The CDR3 DNA reads as TGCGCCAGCAGTCCACAACAGGGGACGGCAAAACTGTTTTTT. Amino acids: CASSPQQGTAKLFF.

The genes are TRBV19 and TRBJ1-6, with D unresolved. Germline CDR1 reads LNHDA; CDR2 reads SQIVND (reference sequence). The V end lost 5 bases, the J end lost 6 bases, and 8 bases lay between the germline ends. The CDR3 is 13 amino acids. The DNA for the CDR3 is TGTGCCAGTAGTTGGAGAGGTAATTCACCCCTCCACTTT. Its translation is CASSWRGNSPLHF.